Below, one T cell receptor beta chain is given with its context. Its antigen is as yet unknown. The sample originates from a study of response to subunit inactivated influenza vaccine. General study results and limits: Authors proposed each seasonal influenza vaccination draws in few new T cells.

TCRdb reprocessed the RT-PCR reads with MiXCR, giving one entry per CDR3 protein. The sample carries around 470,000 distinct CDR3 sequences, approximately 6.9% recorded once. Trimming stripped 4 bases from V and 8 bases from J, with 9 bases between. Germline V gene lookup returns CDR1 MGHDK and CDR2 SYGVNS. The CDR3 length is 13 residues. This TCR was sampled from a man between 50 and 69 years old who received an inactivated influenza vaccine. The specimen comprised PBMCs from blood, sampled roughly 24 months after vaccination. The chain couples TRBV25-1 to TRBJ1-6; D might be TRBD1 (5 bases). CDR3 amino acids: CASSASRDSPLHF. The CDR3 bases are TGTGCCAGCAGTGCCAGCAGGGATTCACCCCTCCACTTT.